These T cell receptor beta chains were read from a single sample in a study of T cells in localized non-small cell lung cancer. The repertoire was sequenced with immunoSEQ multiplex PCR; TCRdb's copy has only in-frame clones and lacks some. Of under 65,000 clones in the sample, under 85% are singletons; the top ten hold around 20%. The specimen comprised peripheral blood, sampled before any cancer treatment. All receptors derive from a female donor over 55 with stage II squamous cell lung carcinoma. Both conserved end residues are part of each CDR3. D genes are given only for firm matches. Size is stated for part of the rows, as once, few or many counts, or as a class when the clone is expanded.

TRBJ1-6	few	TRBV5-6	-	CASSLRTMSSYNSPLHF	TGTGCCAGCAGCTTGCGGACAATGAGCTCCTATAATTCACCCCTCCACTTT
TRBJ1-2	-	TRBV5-5	-	CASNPGGAVGYGYTF	TGTGCCAGCAACCCGGGGGGGGCAGTAGGCTATGGCTACACCTTC
TRBJ2-7	-	TRBV6-1	-	CASSVGSSYEQYF	TGTGCCAGCAGTGTGGGGAGTTCCTACGAGCAGTACTTC
TRBJ1-1	-	TRBV5-1	-	CASSVSTMNTEAFF	TGCGCCAGCAGCGTATCGACCATGAACACTGAAGCTTTCTTT
TRBJ1-2	-	TRBV7-8	-	CASSSGGDNYGYTF	TGTGCCAGCAGCTCGGGGGGGGACAACTATGGCTACACCTTC
TRBJ1-1	few	TRBV20-1	-	CSTKRRTEAFF	TGCAGTACTAAGAGGAGAACTGAAGCTTTCTTT
TRBJ2-1	-	TRBV5-1	TRBD2	CASSFPLAGGRDEQFF	TGCGCCAGCAGCTTCCCTTTAGCGGGGGGACGGGATGAGCAGTTCTTC
TRBJ1-5	-	TRBV25-1	TRBD1	CASSGGTGDNQPQHF	TGTGCCAGCAGTGGTGGGACAGGGGATAATCAGCCCCAGCATTTT
TRBJ2-3	-	TRBV9	TRBD2	CASSLRTSGGSSTDTQYF	TGTGCCAGCAGCCTCAGGACTAGCGGGGGATCTAGCACAGATACGCAGTATTTT
TRBJ2-7	-	TRBV7-7	-	CASSLDGTSYEQYF	TGTGCTAGCAGCTTAGATGGCACTTCCTACGAGCAGTACTTC
TRBJ1-2	-	TRBV5-1	TRBD1	CASSFVGLPGQGLGGYTF	TGCGCCAGCAGCTTTGTGGGGCTCCCGGGACAGGGCCTCGGTGGCTACACCTTC
TRBJ1-1	-	TRBV7-9	-	CASSSGTNTEAFF	TGTGCCAGCAGCTCCGGGACGAACACTGAAGCTTTCTTT
TRBJ2-1	once	TRBV7-7	TRBD2	CASSPEVAGGRNEQFF	TGTGCTAGCAGCCCAGAGGTGGCGGGGGGGCGGAATGAGCAGTTCTTC
TRBJ2-3	-	TRBV30	-	CAWSGWAHTDTQYF	TGTGCCTGGAGTGGGTGGGCGCACACAGATACGCAGTATTTT
TRBJ2-3	once	TRBV5-1	-	CASGRGRSTDTQYF	TGCGCCAGCGGACGGGGGAGAAGCACAGATACGCAGTATTTT
TRBJ1-3	-	TRBV5-6	-	CASSLAGPSGNTIYF	TGTGCCAGCAGCCTTGCTGGACCGTCTGGAAACACCATATATTTT
TRBJ1-5	-	TRBV7-2	-	CASSLDPTGNQPQHF	TGTGCCAGCAGCTTAGACCCAACTGGCAATCAGCCCCAGCATTTT
TRBJ1-2	-	TRBV27	-	CASSSSPLHHTNYGYTF	TGTGCCAGCAGTTCCTCCCCCCTTCATCATACTAACTATGGCTACACCTTC
TRBJ1-1	-	TRBV11-2	-	CASSLTSGTEAFF	TGTGCCAGCAGCTTAACTTCGGGGACTGAAGCTTTCTTT
TRBJ2-3	-	TRBV5-1	TRBD1	CASSPGQVDTPDTQYF	TGCGCCAGCAGCCCCGGACAGGTTGACACTCCAGATACGCAGTATTTT
TRBJ2-3	-	TRBV6-5	TRBD2	CASRLAGGKGDTQYF	TGTGCCAGCAGGCTAGCGGGGGGGAAGGGAGATACGCAGTATTTT
TRBJ2-5	once	TRBV27	TRBD2	CASSLYWTSGGQETQYF	TGTGCCAGCAGTCTTTACTGGACTAGCGGGGGACAAGAGACCCAGTACTTC
TRBJ1-1	few	TRBV9	-	CASSVGTNTEAFF	TGTGCCAGCAGCGTTGGAACGAACACTGAAGCTTTCTTT
TRBJ2-2	few	TRBV30	TRBD2	CAWSLGLAGELFF	TGTGCCTGGAGCCTCGGACTAGCCGGGGAGCTGTTTTTT
TRBJ1-6	-	TRBV5-1	-	CASSRGQTIPPNSPLHF	TGCGCCAGCAGCCGCGGACAGACCATCCCTCCTAATTCACCCCTCCACTTT
TRBJ2-5	-	TRBV4-1	-	CASSLQGQETQYF	TGCGCCAGCAGCCTACAGGGCCAAGAGACCCAGTACTTC
TRBJ1-2	-	TRBV6-6	TRBD1	CASTLYTGTGGGYTF	TGTGCCAGCACCTTGTACACCGGGACAGGGGGTGGCTACACCTTC
TRBJ2-5	-	TRBV6-6	-	CASSYWRTLQETQYF	TGTGCCAGCAGTTACTGGCGGACCTTACAAGAGACCCAGTACTTC
TRBJ1-5	-	TRBV4-3	-	CASSQDRQGNQPQHF	TGCGCCAGCAGCCAAGATCGGCAGGGGAATCAGCCCCAGCATTTT
TRBJ2-3	-	TRBV6-5	-	CASSQTSHVTDTQYF	TGTGCCAGCAGTCAGACTTCCCACGTCACAGATACGCAGTATTTT
TRBJ1-1	once	TRBV6-5	-	CASSYFGGGIAEAFF	TGTGCCAGCAGTTACTTTGGGGGGGGTATCGCTGAAGCTTTCTTT
TRBJ2-2	-	TRBV7-2	-	CASSLVSGTNTGELFF	TGTGCCAGCAGCTTGGTATCAGGGACCAACACCGGGGAGCTGTTTTTT
TRBJ2-7	once	TRBV21-1	-	CASSKGLLAGGMWYEQYF	TGTGCCAGCAGCAAAGGGCTTCTAGCGGGGGGAATGTGGTACGAGCAGTACTTC
TRBJ2-5	-	TRBV9	-	CASSVALGETQYF	TGTGCCAGCAGCGTAGCGCTTGGGGAGACCCAGTACTTC
TRBJ2-5	-	TRBV19	-	CASSIGQLQETQYF	TGTGCCAGTAGTATAGGCCAGCTCCAAGAGACCCAGTACTTC
TRBJ1-4	-	TRBV14	-	CASSHPLGEGRLFF	TGTGCCAGCAGCCACCCTCTCGGGGAGGGTCGACTGTTTTTT
TRBJ2-2	-	TRBV29-1	-	CSVIPPYTGELFF	TGCAGCGTCATCCCGCCTTACACCGGGGAGCTGTTTTTT
TRBJ1-2	-	TRBV19	-	CASSIDPVRGEGYTF	TGTGCCAGTAGTATAGATCCGGTCCGGGGAGAAGGCTACACCTTC
TRBJ2-1	-	TRBV19	TRBD1	CASSRQGSYNEQFF	TGTGCCAGTAGTCGACAGGGCTCCTACAATGAGCAGTTCTTC
TRBJ1-5	-	TRBV5-6	-	CASSLGGGSNQPQHF	TGTGCCAGCAGCTTGGGAGGGGGTAGCAATCAGCCCCAGCATTTT
TRBJ1-5	-	TRBV27	-	CASRTSPNQPQHF	TGTGCCAGCAGGACATCGCCCAATCAGCCCCAGCATTTT
TRBJ1-2	-	TRBV10-3	TRBD1	CAISDPGDRAYGYTF	TGTGCCATCAGTGACCCGGGGGACAGAGCCTATGGCTACACCTTC
TRBJ2-5	once	TRBV19	-	CASSAATGPQETQYF	TGTGCCAGTAGTGCCGCTACAGGGCCCCAAGAGACCCAGTACTTC
TRBJ2-5	-	TRBV21-1	-	CASSMTSGGEETQYF	TGTGCCAGCAGCATGACTAGCGGGGGGGAAGAGACCCAGTACTTC
TRBJ2-7	-	TRBV7-2	TRBD1	CASSFSGTGTPEQYF	TGTGCCAGCAGCTTTTCCGGGACAGGTACACCCGAGCAGTACTTC
TRBJ2-1	few	TRBV7-6	-	CASSPLPRVNEQFF	TGTGCCAGCAGCCCCCTCCCCAGGGTGAATGAGCAGTTCTTC
TRBJ1-2	-	TRBV6-5	TRBD1	CASRQQGQHGYTF	TGTGCCAGCAGGCAACAGGGGCAACATGGCTACACCTTC
TRBJ1-2	once	TRBV1	-	CTSSQDRSRGPRYYGYTF	TGCACCAGCAGCCAAGATCGGAGCAGGGGCCCCAGATACTATGGCTACACCTTC
TRBJ2-3	-	TRBV4-2	-	CASSQAPRAADTQYF	TGTGCCAGCAGCCAAGCCCCAAGGGCCGCAGATACGCAGTATTTT
TRBJ2-7	-	TRBV5-6	TRBD1	CASSFIPHRDSPRNEQYF	TGTGCCAGCAGCTTTATCCCACACCGGGACAGCCCTAGGAACGAGCAGTACTTC
TRBJ2-3	-	TRBV5-1	-	CASSLGGGTDTQYF	TGCGCCAGCAGCTTGGGCGGGGGCACAGATACGCAGTATTTT
TRBJ1-1	-	TRBV6-6	TRBD1	CASSYSGQGNTEAFF	TGTGCCAGCAGTTACTCGGGACAGGGGAACACTGAAGCTTTCTTT
TRBJ1-6	-	TRBV6-1	-	CASSEGANSPLHF	TGTGCCAGCAGTGAAGGGGCTAATTCACCCCTCCACTTT
TRBJ2-3	-	TRBV9	TRBD1	CASSVEVATGVYPEGGTDTQYF	TGTGCCAGCAGCGTAGAGGTGGCGACAGGGGTTTACCCTGAGGGGGGCACAGATACGCAGTATTTT